What follows are 18 T cell receptor delta chains derived from one specimen sequenced in a study of γδ T cells in repeated Plasmodium falciparum infection. Vgamma9/Vdelta2+ and Vdelta2-negative gammadelta T cells were flow-sorted from PBMC for bulk sequencing. TCRdb called clones from the multiplex PCR reads again using CATT. The sample lists approximately 90,000 delta-chain clones; 0.95% to 1% were seen once. Specimen: gamma-delta T cells from blood. The receptors were sampled from a pool of human donors (malaria-infected and uninfected, not separated).

Worth noting for this clone: This is likely an artifact of a read error, given a far larger clone one base away. Distinct nucleotide sequences in the sample also encode this CDR3. The J gene is TRDJ1, the V gene TRDV1; no definite D call. The J gene, missing from TCRdb, was assigned here through DNA to germline matching. The length of the CDR3 is 18 residues. The germline gives CDR1 TSWWSYY, CDR2 QGS. The V end lost 1 base, the J end lost 0 bases, and 18 bases lay between the germline ends. The CDR3 DNA reads TGTGCTCTTGGGGAACGTGGAAGGCGAGCGCTTTACACCGATAAACTCATCTTT. Its protein is CALGERGRRALYTDKLIF.

This clone has just a few counts. A far larger clone is a single base away, which makes a read error likely. Other DNA sequences in this specimen translate into the identical CDR3. The rearrangement links TRDV1 to TRDJ1; weak D call: TRDD3 (5 bases). The J gene is not listed in TCRdb, so it was assigned here from a DNA match to germline. Germline assignment: CDR1 TSWWSYY and CDR2 QGS. Between the trimmed V and J ends, which lost 3 bases and 0 bases, there was a span of 17 bases. The CDR3 length is 17 residues. Here the CDR3 reads CALGEPHFPGYTDKLIF. CDR3 sequence (DNA): TGTGCTCTTGGGGAGCCGCATTTTCCGGGATACACCGATAAACTCATCTTT.

This clone appeared a few times. The TCRdb protein, from a much larger clone, departs from this DNA's translation at residue 9, likely by read error; the protein shown derives from the DNA. The V and J genes are TRDV1 and TRDJ1; D ambiguous. TCRdb lists no J gene, so it was determined here by aligning the DNA to germline. Germline CDR1 TSWWSYY, CDR2 QGS. V lost 5 bases and J 4 bases, leaving 41 bases between the germline ends. This CDR3 is built from 23 residues. As DNA, the CDR3 is TGTGCTCTTGGGAACCCCCTAGGTTCTAGACCCCATCTGGTGAACTATCCCAGCGATAAACTCATCTTT. It specifies CALGNPLGSRPHLVNYPSDKLIF.

This clone was recorded a few times. The likely explanation is a read error, given a far larger clone one base away. This specimen includes other DNA sequences encoding the same CDR3. The genes are TRDV1 and TRDJ1; no clear D gene. No J gene was available from TCRdb, and it was assigned here by a germline match of the DNA. The CDR3 is made up of 12 amino acids. Germline CDR1 is TSWWSYY and CDR2 is QGS. In DNA form, the CDR3 reads TGTGCCCTTGGGAACGGGACGTATAAACTCATCTTT. The encoded protein is CALGNGTYKLIF.

This clone was counted a few times. With a far larger clone one base away, a read error is the likely cause. Other DNA sequences from this sample encode an identical CDR3 as well. The V gene corresponds to TRDV2; no J gene was called; the DNA was not used to check the table's D call, TRDD3. CDR1 and CDR2 from the germline V gene are GEAIGNYY and EKD. The CDR3 extends over 18 amino acids. The CDR3, as DNA: TGTGCCTGTGACACCGTGGTTAATAGGAATGGGGGATACGATAAACTCATCTTC. Translating gives CACDTVVNRNGGYDKLIF.

This clone was recorded a few times. TCRdb's entry gives the protein of a much larger clone, which mismatches this DNA's translation at residue 5, likely from a read error; the protein reported here is translated from the DNA. The rearrangement links TRDV2 to TRDJ1; 8 bases align to TRDD3. CDR3 length equals 18 residues. Germline assignment: CDR1 GEAIGNYY and CDR2 EKD. J was trimmed by 0 bases and V by 3 bases; bases with no gene match: 14. The CDR3 here is CACDSVLGGARYTDKLIF. In DNA, the CDR3 is TGTGCCTGTGACTCAGTACTGGGGGGGGCCCGGTACACCGATAAACTCATCTTT.

This clone has only a few counts. The protein that TCRdb holds for this DNA derives from a much larger clone and differs from the translated DNA at residue 7, which likely indicates a read error; the protein shown here is translated from the DNA. The chain carries TRDV1 and TRDJ1, with TRDD3 identical over 9 bases. The J gene is not listed in TCRdb, so it was assigned here from a DNA match to germline. The CDR3 runs 22 residues. Germline trimming cut 1 base from V and 0 bases from J; bases unmatched to any gene: 21. CDR1 and CDR2 (germline): TSWWSYY, QGS. The CDR3 nucleotides read TGTGCTCTTGGGGAACGTTCAATCCTACGTCTTCTGGGGGATGAGTACACCGATAAACTCATCTTT. It yields the protein CALGERSILRLLGDEYTDKLIF.

This clone was counted only a few times. TCRdb shows a much larger clone's protein in place of this DNA's translation, and the two differ at residue 5, likely through a read error; the protein shown is translated from the DNA. The J gene is TRDJ1, the V gene TRDV1, with 8 positions matching TRDD3. From germline, CDR1 is TSWWSYY and CDR2 QGS. V trimming: 4 bases; J trimming: 2 bases; junction bases outside the gene matches: 18. The CDR3 sequence is 19 residues long. The CDR3, as DNA: TGTGCTCTTGGGGGACATTACGTCTCGGGGGATATTGATACCGATAAACTCATCTTT. It codes for CALGGHYVSGDIDTDKLIF.

This clone was found a few times. The translation of this DNA and the TCRdb protein of a much larger clone differ at residue 9, probably owing to a read error; the protein shown here is translated from the DNA. The chain has TRDV1 and TRDJ1, with D possibly being TRDD2 (8 bases). The CDR3 is 18 residues long. Germline lookup yields CDR1 TSWWSYY and CDR2 QGS. V was clipped by 4 bases and J by 11 bases, with 32 bases between them. Written as DNA, the CDR3 is TGTGCTCTTGGGGGACTTCCTACACTCAATCTGGGGGTTTTTGGCCTCATCTTT. It codes for CALGGLPTLNLGVFGLIF.

This clone was seen only a few times. This sequence is one base from a far larger clone and is likely a read error. This same CDR3 is encoded by further DNA sequences in the sample. CDR3 region: CALGDPHPFRQLGDREKTDKLIF. The CDR3 nucleotides are TGTGCTCTTGGGGATCCTCACCCCTTCCGCCAACTGGGGGATAGGGAGAAAACCGATAAACTCATCTTT. This chain connects TRDV1 to TRDJ1; 11 positions match TRDD3. TCRdb lists no J gene, so it was determined here by aligning the DNA to germline. The V gene's germline CDR1 is TSWWSYY and CDR2 QGS. V was clipped by 3 bases and J by 2 bases; unmatched bases: 26. The CDR3 runs 23 residues.

Only a few counts were recorded for this clone. With a far larger clone one base away, a read error is the likely cause. The same CDR3 is also encoded by other DNA sequences in this sample. The chain links TRDV1 to TRDJ1; 9 nucleotides agree with TRDD3. In the absence of a J gene in TCRdb, the DNA was matched to germline to assign it here. This CDR3 has 16 residues. The germline V gene encodes CDR1 TSWWSYY and CDR2 QGS. Losses at the gene ends were 4 bases for V and 6 bases for J; bases not matched to a gene: 12. The CDR3 is CALGGFLRTGGNKLIF. The CDR3 nucleotides are TGTGCTCTTGGGGGCTTCCTCAGGACTGGGGGAAATAAACTCATCTTT.

There are a few counts of this clone. TCRdb attributes to this sequence the protein of a much larger clone, which differs from the DNA translation at residue 11; a read error is likely, and the protein displayed is translated from the DNA. This sequence joins TRDV2 and TRDJ1; D is uncertain. This CDR3 region has 15 residues. Trimming removed 1 base from V and 6 bases from J, with 17 bases in between. Germline values: CDR1 GEAIGNYY, CDR2 EKD. CDR3 residues: CACDTLGPRSNKLIF. CDR3 nucleotides: TGTGCCTGTGACACGTTGGGTCCCAGGAGCAATAAACTCATCTTT.

This clone was picked up many times. This CDR3 is CALGEHPSKRPSDHTDKLIF. The CDR3 DNA reads TGTGCTCTTGGGGAACACCCTTCGAAGCGTCCTTCAGATCACACCGATAAACTCATCTTT. The chain employs TRDV1 and TRDJ1; tentative D call: TRDD2 (5 bases). The CDR3 totals 20 residues. CDR1 is TSWWSYY, CDR2 QGS, per germline. V shed 1 base and J shed 0 bases, with 24 bases lying between them.

This clone has only a few counts. A far larger clone is one nucleotide away, so this likely arose from a read error. Distinct nucleotide sequences in the sample also encode this CDR3. V gene TRDV2 combines with J gene TRDJ1; D gene uncertain. The CDR3 consists of 16 residues. Germline values: CDR1 GEAIGNYY, CDR2 EKD. CDR3 loop: CACDPVGLGVPDKLIF. In DNA, the CDR3 is TGTGCATGTGACCCAGTGGGACTCGGGGTCCCCGATAAACTCATCTTT.

This clone was observed a handful of times. This DNA's translation differs at residue 4 from TCRdb's protein, which comes from a much larger clone; a read error is likely, and the protein shown is translated from the DNA. The chain carries TRDV2 and TRDJ3; 13 bases align to TRDD3. Germline matching of the DNA provided the J gene here, since TCRdb leaves it blank. J gave up 1 base and V 5 bases, and 4 bases lay outside the gene matches. The germline gives CDR1 GEAIGNYY, CDR2 EKD. The CDR3 runs 18 residues. The CDR3 DNA sequence: TGTGCCTGTGGCACTGGGGGATACGCGTCCTGGGACACCCGACAGATGTTTTTC. Translating gives CACGTGGYASWDTRQMFF.

Remarks on this clone: The protein TCRdb lists belongs to a much larger clone and differs from this DNA's translation at residue 14, which points to a read error; the protein shown is made from the DNA. The J gene was not called, though the V gene is TRDV2; the table's D gene call, TRDD3, was not cross checked with the DNA. The germline CDR1 and CDR2 sequences are GEAIGNYY and EKD. The CDR3 totals 16 residues. The CDR3 reads CACDRLSVLGVPEPIF. The CDR3 region has the DNA TGTGCCTGTGACCGACTTTCCGTACTGGGGGTACCAGAACCCATCTTT.

As to this clone: A far larger clone lies a single base away; this is likely a read error. The V and J genes are TRDV2 and TRDJ1, with D perhaps matching TRDD3 (5 bases). The J gene, left out of TCRdb, was set here by checking the DNA against germline. Trimming cost V 1 base and J 2 bases, with 22 bases left between them. The CDR3 contains 18 residues. The germline CDR1 and CDR2 sequences are GEAIGNYY and EKD. The CDR3 region has the DNA TGTGCCTGTGACACTGTGACTGTAGGAGCCCGGGGGACCGATAAACTCATCTTT. This sequence encodes CACDTVTVGARGTDKLIF.

This clone was seen only a few times. TCRdb has a much larger clone's protein, which differs at residue 6 from the translation of this DNA, likely because of a read error; what is shown is the protein translated from the DNA. CDR3 bases: TGTGCTCTTGGGGAAGACTTCGCCGATAAACTCATCTTT. It translates to CALGEDFADKLIF. This chain links TRDV1 with TRDJ1; D is unresolved. TCRdb is silent on the J gene; assignment here came from matching the DNA to germline. CDR3 length equals 13 residues. V was shortened by 2 bases and J by 3 bases, with 7 bases between the two germline ends. Germline V gives CDR1 TSWWSYY, CDR2 QGS.